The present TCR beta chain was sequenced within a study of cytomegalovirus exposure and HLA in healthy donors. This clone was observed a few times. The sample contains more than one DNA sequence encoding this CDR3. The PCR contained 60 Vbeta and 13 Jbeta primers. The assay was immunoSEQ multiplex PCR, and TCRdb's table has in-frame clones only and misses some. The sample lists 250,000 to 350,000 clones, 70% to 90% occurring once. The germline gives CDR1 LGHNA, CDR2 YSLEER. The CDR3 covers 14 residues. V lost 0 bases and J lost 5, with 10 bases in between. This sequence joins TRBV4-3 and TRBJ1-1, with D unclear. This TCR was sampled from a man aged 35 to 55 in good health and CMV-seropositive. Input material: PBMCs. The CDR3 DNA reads TGCGCCAGCAGCCAAGATCGGGTTTCGACTGAAGCTTTCTTT. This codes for CASSQDRVSTEAFF.